This T cell receptor (beta chain) is from a study of T cell responses to AZD1222 COVID-19 vaccine. Across the study: Pooling covered second doses at about 4 or about 12 weeks.

TCRdb's copy holds only in-frame clones and misses some; the assay was immunoSEQ multiplex PCR. The sample lists 150,000 or so clones; about nine tenths were seen once. The CDR3 has 13 amino acids. V lost 6 bases, J lost 1 base, and 10 bases lay in between. Germline CDR1 is SGHRS and CDR2 is YFSETQ. The chain links TRBV5-1 to TRBJ1-1; D is perhaps TRBD1 (5 bases). The specimen was peripheral blood, collected on day 0 of AZD1222 vaccination. The TCR comes from an adult in good health. CDR3 DNA sequence: TGCGCCAGCACTTCCCAGGGGAACACTGAAGCTTTCTTT. As protein: CASTSQGNTEAFF.